One TCR beta chain is described in this entry. What it recognizes is unknown. Looked up from germline, CDR1 is LGHDT and CDR2 is YNNKEL (reference sequence). The germline V and J ends were trimmed by 2 bases and 5 bases, with 6 bases remaining between them. CDR3 size: 12 residues. This sample is drawn from a study of T cell responses to AZD1222 COVID-19 vaccine. Whole-study context: Pooled samples include second doses given at about 4 or 12 weeks.

Study-level points and caveats: Increases in Spike-specific TCR breadth and depth were seen after two AZD1222 doses. Unmutated regions of variants are reportedly targeted by nearly half of spike-specific TCRs. Donors skewed white British and female; clonal diversity was possibly underestimated.

Clones were read by immunoSEQ multiplex PCR, and TCRdb kept only the in-frame ones, dropping some. The sample holds around 160,000 clones; less than 95% are singletons and the top ten take approximately 0.64%. The sample in question was peripheral blood, obtained on day 0 of AZD1222 vaccination. V is TRBV3-1 (or the pseudogene TRBV3-2) and J is TRBJ1-2; D is unresolved. This sequence originates from an adult in good health. CDR3 sequence (DNA): TGTGCCAGCAGCCAATTCCGATATGGCTACACCTTC. Its translation is CASSQFRYGYTF.